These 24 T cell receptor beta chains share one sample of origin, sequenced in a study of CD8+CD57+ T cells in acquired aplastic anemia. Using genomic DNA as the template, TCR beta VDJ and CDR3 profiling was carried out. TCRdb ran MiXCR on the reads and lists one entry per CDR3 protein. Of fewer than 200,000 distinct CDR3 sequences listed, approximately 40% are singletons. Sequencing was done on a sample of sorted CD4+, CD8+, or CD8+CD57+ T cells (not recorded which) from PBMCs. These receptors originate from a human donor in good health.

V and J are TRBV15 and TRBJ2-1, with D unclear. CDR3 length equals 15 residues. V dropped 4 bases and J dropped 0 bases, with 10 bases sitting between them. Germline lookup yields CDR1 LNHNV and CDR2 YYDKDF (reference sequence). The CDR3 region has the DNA TGTGCCACCAGCATTGGACGGTTCTCCTACAATGAGCAGTTCTTC. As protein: CATSIGRFSYNEQFF.

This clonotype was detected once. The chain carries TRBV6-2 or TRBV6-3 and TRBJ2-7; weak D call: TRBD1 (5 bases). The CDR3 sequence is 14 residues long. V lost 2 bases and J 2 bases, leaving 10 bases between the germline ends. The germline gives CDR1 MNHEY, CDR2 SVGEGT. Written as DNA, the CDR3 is TGTGCCAGCAGTTACGGGGTGGGGCCCTACGAGCAGTACTTC. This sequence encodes CASSYGVGPYEQYF.

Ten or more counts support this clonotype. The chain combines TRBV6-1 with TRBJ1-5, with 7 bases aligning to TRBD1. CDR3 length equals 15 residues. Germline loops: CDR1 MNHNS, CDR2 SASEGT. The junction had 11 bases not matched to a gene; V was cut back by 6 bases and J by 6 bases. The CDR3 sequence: CASRDLTGVGQPQHF. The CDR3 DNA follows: TGTGCCAGCAGAGACCTAACAGGGGTAGGTCAGCCCCAGCATTTT.

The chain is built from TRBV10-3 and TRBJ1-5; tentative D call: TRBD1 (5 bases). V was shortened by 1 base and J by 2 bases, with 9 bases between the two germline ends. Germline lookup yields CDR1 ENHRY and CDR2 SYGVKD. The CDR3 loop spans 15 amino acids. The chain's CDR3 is CAISEWGIGNQPQHF. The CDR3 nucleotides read TGTGCCATCAGTGAGTGGGGGATAGGCAATCAGCCCCAGCATTTT.

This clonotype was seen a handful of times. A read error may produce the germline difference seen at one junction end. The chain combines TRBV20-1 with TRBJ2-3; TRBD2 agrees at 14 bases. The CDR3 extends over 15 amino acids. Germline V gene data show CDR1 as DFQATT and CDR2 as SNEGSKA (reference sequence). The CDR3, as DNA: TGCAGCGCTAGGGGACTAGCGGGAGCCACAGATACGCAGTATTTT. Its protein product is CSARGLAGATDTQYF.

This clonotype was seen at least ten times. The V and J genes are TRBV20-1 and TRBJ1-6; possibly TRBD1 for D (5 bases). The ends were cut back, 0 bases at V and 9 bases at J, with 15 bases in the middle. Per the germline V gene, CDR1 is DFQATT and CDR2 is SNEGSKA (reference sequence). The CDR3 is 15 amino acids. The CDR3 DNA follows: TGCAGTGCTAGAGATAGGGGTTCGGGGATTTCACCCCTCCACTTT. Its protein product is CSARDRGSGISPLHF.

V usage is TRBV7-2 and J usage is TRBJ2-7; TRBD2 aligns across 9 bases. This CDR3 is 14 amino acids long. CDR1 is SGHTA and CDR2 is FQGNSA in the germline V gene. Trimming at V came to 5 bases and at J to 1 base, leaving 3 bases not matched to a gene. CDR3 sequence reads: CASSRGLASYEQYF. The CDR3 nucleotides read TGTGCCAGCAGCAGGGGACTAGCTTCCTACGAGCAGTACTTC.

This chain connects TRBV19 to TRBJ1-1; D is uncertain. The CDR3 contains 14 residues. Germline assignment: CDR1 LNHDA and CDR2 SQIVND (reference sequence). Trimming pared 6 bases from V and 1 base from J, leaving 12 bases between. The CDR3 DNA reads TGTGCCAGTAGGCTAGGGCCCGGGAACACTGAAGCTTTCTTT. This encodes CASRLGPGNTEAFF.

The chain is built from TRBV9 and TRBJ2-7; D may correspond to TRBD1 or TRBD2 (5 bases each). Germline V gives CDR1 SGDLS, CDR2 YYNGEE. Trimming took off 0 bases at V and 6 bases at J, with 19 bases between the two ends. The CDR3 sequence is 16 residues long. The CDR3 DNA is TGTGCCAGCAGCGTAGGGGGGTATCAGGAGGCGGGCGAGCAGTACTTC. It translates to CASSVGGYQEAGEQYF. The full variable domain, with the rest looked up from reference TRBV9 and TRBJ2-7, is DSGVTQTPKHLITATGQRVTLRCSPRSGDLSVYWYQQSLDQGLQFLIQYYNGEERAKGNILERFSAQQFPDLHSELNLSSLELGDSALYFCASSVGGYQEAGEQYFGPGTRLTVT.

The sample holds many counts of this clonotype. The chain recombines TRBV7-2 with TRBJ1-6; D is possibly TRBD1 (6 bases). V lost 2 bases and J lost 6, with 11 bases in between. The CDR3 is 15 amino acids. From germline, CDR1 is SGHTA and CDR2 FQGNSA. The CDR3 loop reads CASSLFGQLNSPLHF. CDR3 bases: TGTGCCAGCAGCTTATTCGGACAGCTTAATTCACCCCTCCACTTT.

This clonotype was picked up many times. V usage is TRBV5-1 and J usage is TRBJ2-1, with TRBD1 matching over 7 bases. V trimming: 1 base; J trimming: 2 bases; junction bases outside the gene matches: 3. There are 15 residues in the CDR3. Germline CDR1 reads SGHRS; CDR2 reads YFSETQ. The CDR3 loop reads CASSLYRGPYNEQFF. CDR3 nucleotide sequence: TGCGCCAGCAGCTTGTACAGGGGCCCCTACAATGAGCAGTTCTTC.

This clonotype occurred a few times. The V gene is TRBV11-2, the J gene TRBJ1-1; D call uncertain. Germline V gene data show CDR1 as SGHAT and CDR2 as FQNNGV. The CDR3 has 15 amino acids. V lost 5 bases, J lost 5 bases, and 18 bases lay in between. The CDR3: CASSLGLEVRTEAFF. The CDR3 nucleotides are TGTGCCAGCAGCCTAGGTCTCGAGGTTCGAACTGAAGCTTTCTTT.

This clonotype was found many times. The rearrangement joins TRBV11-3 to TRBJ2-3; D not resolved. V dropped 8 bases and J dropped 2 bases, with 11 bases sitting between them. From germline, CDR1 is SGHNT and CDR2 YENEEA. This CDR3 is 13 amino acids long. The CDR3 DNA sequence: TGTGCCAGCCAGAAGTCGCTCACAGATACGCAGTATTTT. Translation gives CASQKSLTDTQYF.

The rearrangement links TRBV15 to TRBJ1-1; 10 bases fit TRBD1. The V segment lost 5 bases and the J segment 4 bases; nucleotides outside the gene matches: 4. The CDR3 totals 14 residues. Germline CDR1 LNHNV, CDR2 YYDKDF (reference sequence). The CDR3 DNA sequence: TGTGCCACCAGCCAACGGACAGGGGGCACTGAAGCTTTCTTT. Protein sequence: CATSQRTGGTEAFF.

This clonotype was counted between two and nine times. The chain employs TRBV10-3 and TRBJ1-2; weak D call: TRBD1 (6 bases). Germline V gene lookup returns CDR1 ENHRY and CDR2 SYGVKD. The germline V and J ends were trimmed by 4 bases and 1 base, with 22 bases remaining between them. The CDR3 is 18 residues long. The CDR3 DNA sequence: TGTGCCATCAGTGCGATACAGAGGACAGAGCAAAGTAACTATGGCTACACCTTC. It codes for CAISAIQRTEQSNYGYTF.

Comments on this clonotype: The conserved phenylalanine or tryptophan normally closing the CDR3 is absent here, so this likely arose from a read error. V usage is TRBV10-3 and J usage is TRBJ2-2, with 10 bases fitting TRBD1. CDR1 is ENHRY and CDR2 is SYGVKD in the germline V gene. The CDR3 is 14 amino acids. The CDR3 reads CATSGTGDTGELFL. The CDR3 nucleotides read TGTGCCACCAGTGGGACAGGGGACACCGGGGAGCTGTTTCTT.

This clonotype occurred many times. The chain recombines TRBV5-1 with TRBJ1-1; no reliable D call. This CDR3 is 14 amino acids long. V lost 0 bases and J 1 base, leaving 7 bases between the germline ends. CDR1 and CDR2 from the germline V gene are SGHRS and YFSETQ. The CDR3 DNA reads TGCGCCAGCAGCTTGGAAATCGGGAACACTGAAGCTTTCTTT. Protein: CASSLEIGNTEAFF.

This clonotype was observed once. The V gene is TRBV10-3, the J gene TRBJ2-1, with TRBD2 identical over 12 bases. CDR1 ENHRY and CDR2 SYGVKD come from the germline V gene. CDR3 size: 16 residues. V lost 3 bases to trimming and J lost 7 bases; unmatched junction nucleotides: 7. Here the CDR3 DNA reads TGTGCCATCAGTGAAGAACTAGCGGGAGGTAAAAATGAGCAGTTCTTC. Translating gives CAISEELAGGKNEQFF.

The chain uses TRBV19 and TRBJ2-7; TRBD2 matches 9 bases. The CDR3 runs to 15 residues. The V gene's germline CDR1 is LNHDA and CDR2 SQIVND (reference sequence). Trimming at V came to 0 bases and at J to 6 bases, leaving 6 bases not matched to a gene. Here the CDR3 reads CASSIEGSGGREQYF. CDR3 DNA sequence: TGTGCCAGTAGTATAGAGGGTAGCGGGGGTCGCGAGCAGTACTTC.

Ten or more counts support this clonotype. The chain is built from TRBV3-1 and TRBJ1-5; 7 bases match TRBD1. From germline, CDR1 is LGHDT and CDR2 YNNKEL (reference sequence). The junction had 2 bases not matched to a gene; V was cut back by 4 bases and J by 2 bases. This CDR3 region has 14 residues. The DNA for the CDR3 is TGTGCCAGCAGCCGGGACAGAGGCAATCAGCCCCAGCATTTT. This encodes CASSRDRGNQPQHF.

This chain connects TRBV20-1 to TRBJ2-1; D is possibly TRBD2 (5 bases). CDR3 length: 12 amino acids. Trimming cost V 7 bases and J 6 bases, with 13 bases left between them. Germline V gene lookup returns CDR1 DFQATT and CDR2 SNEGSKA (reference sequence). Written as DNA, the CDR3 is TGCAGTGGAGACGGGGAAGTCAATGAGCAGTTCTTC. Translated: CSGDGEVNEQFF.

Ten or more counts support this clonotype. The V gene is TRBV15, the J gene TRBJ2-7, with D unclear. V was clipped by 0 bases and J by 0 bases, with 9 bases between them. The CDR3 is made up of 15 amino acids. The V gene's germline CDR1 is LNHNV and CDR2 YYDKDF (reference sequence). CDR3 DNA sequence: TGTGCCACCAGCAGAGATACAGTGGGCTCCTACGAGCAGTACTTC. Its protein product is CATSRDTVGSYEQYF.

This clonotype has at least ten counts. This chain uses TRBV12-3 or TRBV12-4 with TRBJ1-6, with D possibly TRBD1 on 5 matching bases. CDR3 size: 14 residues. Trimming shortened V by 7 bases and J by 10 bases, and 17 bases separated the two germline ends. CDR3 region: CASTLGPRASPLHF. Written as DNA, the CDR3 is TGTGCCAGCACCCTGGGGCCCCGAGCGTCACCCCTCCACTTT.

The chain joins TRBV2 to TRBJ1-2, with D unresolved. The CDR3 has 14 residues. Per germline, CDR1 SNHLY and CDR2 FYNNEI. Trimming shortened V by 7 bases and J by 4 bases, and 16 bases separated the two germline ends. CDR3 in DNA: TGTGCCAGCACTCCGAGCCCAGGTCCCTATGGCTACACCTTC. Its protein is CASTPSPGPYGYTF.